One sample yielded the 28 T cell receptor beta chains listed below, sequenced in a study. TCRdb re-derived calls from the RT-PCR reads in MiXCR, one entry per CDR3 protein. The data show about 700,000 distinct CDR3 sequences, about 14% seen once. Source material: memory CD4+ T cells from blood. The receptors originated from a female donor in good health, serving as a healthy control.

The gene calls are TRBV27 and TRBJ2-3, with TRBD1 matching 7 bases. The CDR3 length is 17 residues. V was pared by 4 bases and J by 9 bases, with 19 bases of the junction left unmatched. Per the germline V gene, CDR1 is MNHEY and CDR2 is SMNVEV (reference sequence). For the CDR3, the DNA is TGTGCCAGCAGTTCGGGACAGATTGTCTTACCCCCACGAACGCAGTATTTT. It codes for CASSSGQIVLPPRTQYF.

This clonotype was seen many times. The chain has TRBV7-7 and TRBJ2-5; 7 nucleotides agree with TRBD1. Germline values: CDR1 SSHAT, CDR2 FNYEAQ (reference sequence). The CDR3 loop spans 14 amino acids. The V and J ends lost 5 bases and 4 bases, in that order; junction bases with no gene match: 7. This CDR3 reads CASSPDRVGETQYF. DNA for the CDR3: TGTGCCAGCAGCCCCGACAGGGTTGGAGAGACCCAGTACTTC. The full variable domain, in which reference TRBV7-7 and TRBJ2-5 provide the parts outside the CDR3, is GAGVSQSPRYKVTKRGQDVTLRCDPISSHATLYWYQQALGQGPEFLTYFNYEAQPDKSGLPSDRFSAERPEGSISTLTIQRTEQRDSAMYRCASSPDRVGETQYFGPGTRLLVL.

The J gene is TRBJ1-4, the V gene TRBV5-6; D is undetermined. Germline V CDR1 and CDR2: SGHDT, YYEEEE. The CDR3 runs to 12 residues. V was cut by 4 bases and J by 12 bases, with 13 bases left in between. The CDR3 nucleotides are TGTGCCAGCAGCCATCAGGAGGGCGAACTGTTTTTT. This encodes CASSHQEGELFF.

The genes are TRBV24-1 and TRBJ1-1; TRBD1 might be the D (6 bases). Trimming pared 3 bases from V and 7 bases from J, leaving 23 bases between. The V gene's germline CDR1 is KGHDR and CDR2 SFDVKD. This CDR3 spans 17 amino acids. CDR3 region: CATSDPTGNPYVGEAFF. As DNA, the CDR3 is TGTGCCACCAGTGATCCCACAGGGAATCCTTATGTGGGTGAAGCTTTCTTT.

In this sample, this clonotype turned up a few times. The chain uses TRBV20-1 and TRBJ1-5, with D unclear. CDR1 and CDR2 (germline): DFQATT, SNEGSKA (reference sequence). The V gene lost 6 bases and the J gene lost 5 bases, with 14 bases spanning the gap. The CDR3 contains 13 residues. The chain's CDR3 is CSAPGRADQPQHF. In DNA, the CDR3 is TGCAGTGCCCCGGGCCGCGCAGATCAGCCCCAGCATTTT.

This clonotype appeared a single time. V usage is TRBV28 and J usage is TRBJ2-7; D assignment may be TRBD1 or TRBD2 (5 bases each). Between the trimmed V and J ends, which lost 3 bases and 1 base, there was a span of 13 bases. Per the germline V gene, CDR1 is MDHEN and CDR2 is SYDVKM. The CDR3 consists of 15 residues. The CDR3 DNA follows: TGTGCCAGCAGTTTGCCCGGGGACGATTCCTACGAGCAGTACTTC. It is translated as CASSLPGDDSYEQYF.

This clonotype was found a few times. This sequence joins TRBV28 and TRBJ2-7; possibly TRBD1 or TRBD2 for D (7 bases each). V lost 5 bases and J lost 2, with 13 bases in between. CDR3 length: 14 amino acids. CDR1 MDHEN and CDR2 SYDVKM come from the germline V gene. CDR3 amino acids: CASSIQGGTYEQYF. Written as DNA, the CDR3 is TGTGCCAGCAGTATTCAGGGGGGGACCTACGAGCAGTACTTC.

The chain has TRBV7-3 and TRBJ2-2, with 13 bases fitting TRBD2. The ends lost 8 bases at V and 4 bases at J; junction bases unmatched: 7. Germline V gives CDR1 SGHTA, CDR2 FQGTGA. The CDR3 is 16 residues long. Written as DNA, the CDR3 is TGTGCCAGCCAACTAGCGGGAGGGCCAAGCACCGGGGAGCTGTTTTTT. It specifies CASQLAGGPSTGELFF.

This clonotype has a count of ten or more. V gene TRBV6-2 or TRBV6-3 combines with J gene TRBJ2-7; TRBD2 aligns across 8 bases. Germline CDR1 MNHEY, CDR2 SVGEGT. CDR3 length: 17 residues. With 2 bases clipped from V and 2 bases from J, the junction kept 11 bases outside the gene matches. In DNA form, the CDR3 reads TGTGCCAGCAGTTACCCCTACGGGAGCGGGGGAACCTACGAGCAGTACTTC. This translates into CASSYPYGSGGTYEQYF.

A few counts support this clonotype. This sequence joins TRBV27 and TRBJ2-2; a weak D match, TRBD1 (7 bases). The germline V gene encodes CDR1 MNHEY and CDR2 SMNVEV (reference sequence). The CDR3 extends over 16 amino acids. The V end was cut by 5 bases, the J end by 4 bases, with 17 bases between. DNA of the CDR3: TGTGCCAGCAGTCCGGAAGACAGGGAGGTCACCGGGGAGCTGTTTTTT. Translated: CASSPEDREVTGELFF.

There are a few counts of this clonotype. The genes are TRBV7-6 and TRBJ1-2, with a possible D match to TRBD1 (6 bases). Trimming took 5 bases from V and 0 from J, leaving 19 bases between them. Looked up from germline, CDR1 is SGHVS and CDR2 is FNYEAQ. The CDR3 consists of 17 residues. This CDR3 is CASSLGQGLVSNYGYTF. The DNA of the CDR3 is TGTGCCAGCAGCCTCGGGCAGGGGCTAGTCTCTAACTATGGCTACACCTTC.

This clonotype was found a few times. The CDR3 loop is CASGVSNKAGEQFF. CDR3 in DNA: TGTGCCAGCGGGGTCTCCAACAAGGCGGGTGAGCAGTTCTTC. The chain combines TRBV5-4 with TRBJ2-1, with D possibly being TRBD2 (5 bases). The germline V gene encodes CDR1 SGHNT and CDR2 YYREEE (reference sequence). CDR3 size: 14 residues. The germline V and J ends were trimmed by 7 bases and 9 bases, with 20 bases remaining between them.

This clonotype was seen a few times. The rearrangement links TRBV28 to TRBJ1-6; TRBD1 is a possible D gene (6 bases). V gave up 5 bases and J gave up 3 bases, with 14 bases separating them. The CDR3 loop spans 16 amino acids. Germline loops: CDR1 MDHEN, CDR2 SYDVKM. The CDR3 here is CASSTHRGLYNSPLHF. The CDR3, as DNA: TGTGCCAGCAGTACTCACCGGGGGCTCTATAATTCACCCCTCCACTTT.

The V and J genes are TRBV6-1 and TRBJ1-2; D gene ambiguous. The V end was cut by 11 bases, the J end by 0 bases, with 19 bases between. The CDR3 loop spans 15 amino acids. Germline loops: CDR1 MNHNS, CDR2 SASEGT. This CDR3 reads CALSAGSTSNYGYTF. In nucleotides, the CDR3 is TGTGCCTTGTCGGCGGGGTCGACATCTAACTATGGCTACACCTTC.

Turning to this clonotype: A much larger clone sits a single nucleotide away, making a read error possible. The chain has TRBV6-6 and TRBJ2-5; D not certain. This CDR3 contains 14 residues. CDR1 is MNHNY and CDR2 is SVGAGI in the germline V gene (reference sequence). The V gene lost 4 bases and the J gene lost 5 bases, with 14 bases spanning the gap. CDR3 region: CASSCADPRETQYF. Written as DNA, the CDR3 is TGTGCCAGCAGTTGCGCAGATCCGCGGGAGACCCAGTACTTC.

This clonotype was seen repeatedly, ten times or more. The gene calls are TRBV4-3 and TRBJ1-4; TRBD1 agrees at 10 bases. V lost 4 bases, J lost 0 bases, and 5 bases stayed unmatched. The CDR3 is 17 amino acids. Looked up from germline, CDR1 is LGHNA and CDR2 is YSLEER. The CDR3 coding sequence is TGCGCCAGCAGCCGGGACAGGGGAATCACAACTAATGAAAAACTGTTTTTT. It specifies CASSRDRGITTNEKLFF.

V is TRBV30 and J is TRBJ2-1; TRBD2 is a possible D gene (9 bases). Germline CDR1 is GTSNPN and CDR2 is SVGIG (reference sequence). With 1 base removed from V and 4 bases from J, the gap between germline ends came to 23 bases. The CDR3 sequence is 18 residues long. The CDR3 DNA reads as TGTGCCTGGAGTGCAGGGGGCCCAAAGGGACTAGCATACAATGAGCAGTTCTTC. As protein: CAWSAGGPKGLAYNEQFF.

The table lists this clonotype with a few counts. The genes are TRBV5-6 and TRBJ2-1; D might be TRBD2 (6 bases). CDR1 SGHDT and CDR2 YYEEEE come from the germline V gene. The CDR3 sequence is 13 residues long. Trimming cost V 2 bases and J 10 bases, with 13 bases left between them. The CDR3, as DNA: TGTGCCAGCAGCTTCGCCAGAGGAGGGGAGCAGTTCTTC. It codes for CASSFARGGEQFF.

This clonotype was observed many times. The V gene is TRBV10-2, the J gene TRBJ2-1; tentative D call: TRBD2 (6 bases). Germline V lookup: CDR1 WSHSY, CDR2 SAAADI. V lost 4 bases and J 2 bases, leaving 9 bases between the germline ends. The CDR3 extends over 14 amino acids. In nucleotides, the CDR3 is TGCGCCAGCAGTGCGGGAGTCACCTACAATGAGCAGTTCTTC. This gives the protein CASSAGVTYNEQFF.

The table lists this clonotype with many counts. The V call is TRBV7-2, the J call TRBJ2-1, with D perhaps matching TRBD1 or TRBD2 (5 bases each). The germline V gene encodes CDR1 SGHTA and CDR2 FQGNSA. CDR3 length: 12 amino acids. Trimming removed 5 bases at V and 8 bases at J, with 10 bases between. The CDR3 here is CASSRGFHEQFF. CDR3 sequence (DNA): TGTGCCAGCAGCCGGGGCTTCCATGAGCAGTTCTTC.

This clonotype was seen ten or more times. CDR3 nucleotide sequence: TGTGCCAGCAGCGCCGGGACAGGGGGTGAGGGACAGCCCCAGCATTTT. Encoded protein: CASSAGTGGEGQPQHF. This chain uses TRBV6-5 with TRBJ1-5; 11 bases line up with TRBD1. CDR3 length equals 16 residues. V lost 6 bases and J lost 7; bases outside the gene matches: 11. The germline CDR1 and CDR2 sequences are MNHEY and SVGAGI.

This chain connects TRBV14 to TRBJ2-1; 10 bases are shared with TRBD1. V was clipped by 0 bases and J by 6 bases; unmatched bases: 8. The CDR3 covers 17 residues. Germline V gene sequence: CDR1 SGHDN, CDR2 FVKESK. The CDR3 sequence is CASSQDLGTGVFNEQFF. The CDR3 DNA reads TGTGCCAGCAGCCAAGATCTAGGGACAGGGGTCTTCAATGAGCAGTTCTTC.

The rearrangement uses TRBV5-6 and TRBJ1-4; maybe TRBD1 (5 bases). The V gene's germline CDR1 is SGHDT and CDR2 YYEEEE. The CDR3 consists of 12 residues. Trimming shortened V by 3 bases and J by 8 bases, and 8 bases separated the two germline ends. The CDR3 DNA is TGTGCCAGCAGCTGGGGGGAGGAAAAACTGTTTTTT. Encoded protein: CASSWGEEKLFF.

This clonotype has ten or more counts. One junction end does not reproduce the germline sequence, and a read error may be involved. V gene TRBV20-1 combines with J gene TRBJ2-5; TRBD2 might be the D (5 bases). This CDR3 has 15 amino acids. CDR1 and CDR2 from the germline V gene are DFQATT and SNEGSKA (reference sequence). The CDR3 sequence: CSARDLASYQETQYF. The CDR3 coding sequence is TGCAGTGCTAGAGATTTGGCTAGCTACCAGGAGACCCAGTACTTC.

The chain has TRBV7-2 and TRBJ2-1, with 7 bases fitting TRBD2. Germline lookup yields CDR1 SGHTA and CDR2 FQGNSA. The CDR3 extends over 12 amino acids. The junction had 2 bases not matched to a gene; V was cut back by 2 bases and J by 10 bases. The chain's CDR3 is CASSLMGGEQFF. In DNA form, the CDR3 reads TGTGCCAGCAGCTTAATGGGAGGGGAGCAGTTCTTC.

In its sample, this clonotype was seen a few times. The V gene is TRBV2, the J gene TRBJ2-3, with 8 positions matching TRBD1. CDR1 and CDR2 from the germline V gene are SNHLY and FYNNEI. The CDR3 extends over 14 amino acids. J lost 3 bases, V lost 8 bases, and 7 bases had no gene match. The CDR3 region is CASLRDRQTDTQYF. The CDR3, as DNA: TGTGCCAGCCTTCGGGACAGGCAAACAGATACGCAGTATTTT.

The chain combines TRBV20-1 with TRBJ1-6; D not resolved. This CDR3 is 12 amino acids long. With 6 bases removed from V and 12 bases from J, the gap between germline ends came to 15 bases. Per the germline V gene, CDR1 is DFQATT and CDR2 is SNEGSKA (reference sequence). The CDR3 loop is CSAKDRVGPLHF. Written as DNA, the CDR3 is TGCAGTGCAAAGGACCGAGTAGGACCCCTCCACTTT.

This chain joins TRBV30 and TRBJ1-1; D not resolved. V lost 3 bases, J lost 3 bases, and 8 bases lay in between. This CDR3 is 12 amino acids long. The germline V gene has CDR1 GTSNPN and CDR2 SVGIG (reference sequence). CDR3 sequence reads: CAWRDLYTEAFF. CDR3 coding DNA: TGTGCCTGGAGGGACTTGTACACTGAAGCTTTCTTT.